This T cell receptor beta chain is drawn from a study of shared clonotypes between healthy human individuals. Profiled with immunoSEQ multiplex PCR; TCRdb holds only in-frame clones, not every one. The sample lists roughly 890,000 clones; nearly 95% were seen once. The junction had 22 bases not matched to a gene; V was cut back by 4 bases and J by 5 bases. CDR3 length: 21 residues. Germline V gene sequence: CDR1 SGHDN, CDR2 FVKESK. This clone was detected only once. Its matching antigen is unknown. Naive CD8 isolation took CD45RO-negative cells positively selected for CCR7 and excluded terminally differentiated effector memory CD45RA+ cells. Only Caucasian adults living in Nashville, Tennessee served as donors. Points from the study as a whole: Clonotype sharing among donors was expected to depend on sequencing depth. The sampled material consisted only of blood, and tissue repertoires are likely to differ.

Sequenced sample: naive CD8+ T cells sorted from blood. The clonotype originates from a man in his thirties or forties in good health. This chain joins TRBV14 and TRBJ2-3; 12 bases are shared with TRBD2. CDR3 loop: CASSPRWTSGTYSREQDTQYF. CDR3 in DNA: TGTGCCAGCAGCCCCCGCTGGACTAGCGGGACTTATTCCCGCGAACAAGATACGCAGTATTTT. The variable domain in full, with the rest retrieved from reference TRBV14 and TRBJ2-3, is EAGVTQFPSHSVIEKGQTVTLRCDPISGHDNLYWYRRVMGKEIKFLLHFVKESKQDESGMPNNRFLAERTGGTYSTLKVQPAELEDSGVYFCASSPRWTSGTYSREQDTQYFGPGTRLTVL.